This TCR beta chain was observed in a study of blood T cells in healthy people across ages. The CDR3 covers 18 residues. CDR1 SGHDN and CDR2 FVKESK come from the germline V gene. A sample-barcoded 5' primer and a J-beta primer mix were used in a second PCR of roughly 6 to 11 cycles. TCRdb re-analysed the 5' RACE reads in MiXCR, keeping a single row per CDR3 protein. Counted here are fewer than 2,000,000 distinct CDR3 sequences, roughly 30% occurring once; the ten biggest clones make up 11%. Sequenced sample: blood. The chain carries TRBV14 and TRBJ2-5; TRBD2 matches at 8 bases. The closer fit of TRBJ2-7 to the DNA end suggests the J call may be wrong. The clonotype originates from a woman aged 25-40 years in good health. The CDR3 DNA follows: TGTGCCAGCAGCCCTTATAAAACGACTAGCGAGATTCAGAACGAGCAGTACTTC. Translated, it gives CASSPYKTTSEIQNEQYF.